This T cell receptor (beta chain) is from a study of PD-1 blockade in classical Hodgkin lymphoma. Time point of the sample: cycle 4 day 1 (C4D1), after six to seven weeks of nivolumab. There was relapse after autologous stem cell transplantation in every patient, and there was variation in brentuximab vedotin exposure. Best responses included complete response and partial response; otherwise, the best response was progressive disease. As for this clone: Its target is not known.

Clones were read by immunoSEQ multiplex PCR, and TCRdb kept only the in-frame ones, dropping some. This table has about 64,000 clones, more than 80% appearing once. Whole-study results and caveats: Although disease activity or prior therapy may be involved, causes of the repertoire differences remain undefined. Newly diagnosed patients reportedly trailed healthy donors in baseline TCR diversity. A significant rise in TCR diversity by C4D1 was seen for CD4+ but not CD8+ cells.

From germline, CDR1 is MGHDK and CDR2 SYGVNS. This CDR3 has 14 residues. V lost 4 bases and J 6 bases, leaving 10 bases between the germline ends. The gene calls are TRBV25-1 and TRBJ1-6; D gene unclear. The sequence was obtained from a human donor with classical Hodgkin lymphoma. This material consisted of peripheral blood mononuclear cells (PBMCs), taken before the fourth cycle of nivolumab. CDR3 coding DNA: TGTGCCAGCAGTGGACAACACGGTAATTCACCCCTCCACTTT. Amino acid sequence: CASSGQHGNSPLHF.